The entry that follows covers one T cell receptor beta chain sequence. No antigen is known for it. The CDR3 is 14 residues long. Germline CDR1 reads SGHTA; CDR2 reads FQGTGA. This record comes from a study of CXCR3-negative and CXCR3-positive naive CD8 T cells. Via 5' RACE with UMI labels, TRB cDNA libraries were prepared. TCRdb re-called the 5' RACE reads and gives one entry per CDR3 protein, without DNA. In all, the sample yields about 5,700 distinct CDR3 sequences. Findings and caveats of the study: Relative to memory CD8+ cells, whose diversity was much lower, both naive subsets had comparably high diversity. Cryopreservation partially decreased CXCR3 expression, and most assays used fresh PBMCs. Unlike memory cells, which differed, naive CXCR3-negative and CXCR3-positive cells had similar TRBV-TRBJ usage. TRB CDR3s of CXCR3-positive naive cells were more hydrophobic than those of CXCR3-negative naive cells.

The sequencing input was naive CXCR3+ CD8+ T cells from blood. The subset: CD45RO-CCR7+CD27+CD95- naive CD8+ T cells expressing CXCR3 (TNR3+). This sequence joins TRBV7-3 and TRBJ1-5. The origin of this receptor is a human donor in good health. Some clones in this sample may be carry-over from other donors' samples. The CDR3 region is CASSLNGGIKPQHF.